What follows is one TCR beta chain and its context. The data were taken from a study of shared clonotypes between healthy human individuals. Across the study: Used for every donor were three CD4 naive, three CD4 memory, two CD8 naive and one CD8 memory plate.

Libraries were prepared by immunoSEQ multiplex PCR; TCRdb keeps only in-frame clonotypes and omits some of them. The data contain 150,000 to 200,000 clones, approximately 95% of them seen just once; the ten biggest clones take up 0.067%. The germline V gene encodes CDR1 MGHRA and CDR2 YSYEKL. V lost 3 bases to trimming and J lost 7 bases; unmatched junction nucleotides: 22. The CDR3 has 20 residues. The origin of this receptor is a woman aged 25-40 years in good health. The chain employs TRBV4-1 and TRBJ2-1, with 9 bases that match TRBD1. Sequenced input: naive CD4+ T cells sorted from blood. Subset specified: CD45RA+ positively selected. CDR3 sequence reads: CASSQKPGTGSGPILNEQFF. For the CDR3, the DNA is TGCGCCAGCAGCCAGAAGCCCGGGACAGGGTCGGGACCCATCCTAAATGAGCAGTTCTTC.